These 17 T cell receptor beta chains were all obtained from the same sample, sequenced in a study of T cell responses to AZD1222 COVID-19 vaccine (dated by TCRdb to about 2021). The library came from the immunoSEQ multiplex PCR assay. TCRdb stores this immuneACCESS table with in-frame sequences only. Part of the clones is absent; in the studies checked, under half of the shortfall reflects unresolved V genes, and no reason is known for the rest. Within this sample are around 140,000 clones, with 80% to 95% of them counted one time only. In total, the top ten clones hold 1.7% of the sample. The meaning of the sample's time point label: baseline before first vaccination. The specimen comprised peripheral blood, sampled on day 0 of AZD1222 vaccination. The receptors were gathered from an adult in good health.

This chain connects TRBV4-1 to TRBJ2-7, with D tentatively TRBD1 (6 bases). From germline, CDR1 is MGHRA and CDR2 YSYEKL. The V end lost 3 bases, the J end lost 7 bases, and 10 bases lay between the germline ends. This CDR3 is 12 amino acids long. The CDR3 reads CASSQVGGEQYF. In DNA form, the CDR3 reads TGCGCCAGCAGCCAGGTAGGGGGAGAGCAGTACTTC.

The chain carries TRBV11-2 and TRBJ2-7; 9 bases agree with TRBD2. Germline CDR1 reads SGHAT; CDR2 reads FQNNGV. The V and J ends lost 0 bases and 4 bases, in that order; junction bases with no gene match: 4. CDR3 length equals 15 residues. The CDR3 reads CASSLEAGGFYEQYF. The CDR3, as DNA: TGTGCCAGCAGCTTAGAAGCGGGAGGATTTTACGAGCAGTACTTC.

The genes are TRBV28 and TRBJ1-3, with D perhaps matching TRBD1 (6 bases). Trimming took 3 bases from V and 0 from J, leaving 21 bases between them. This CDR3 has 19 residues. CDR1 and CDR2 (germline): MDHEN, SYDVKM. The CDR3 here is CASSFRPRRGIISGNTIYF. The CDR3 DNA sequence: TGTGCCAGCAGTTTTCGCCCACGTAGGGGGATCATCTCTGGAAACACCATATATTTT.

The V call is TRBV7-9, the J call TRBJ1-4; TRBD1 might be the D (5 bases). Germline CDR1 SEHNR, CDR2 FQNEAQ (reference sequence). Trimming took 5 bases from V and 4 from J, leaving 14 bases between them. This CDR3 region has 15 residues. For the CDR3, the DNA is TGTGCCAGCAGCCCAACGGGGACTGGTAATGAAAAACTGTTTTTT. Translating it yields CASSPTGTGNEKLFF. Full variable domain (missing parts from reference TRBV7-9 and TRBJ1-4): DTGVSQNPRHKITKRGQNVTFRCDPISEHNRLYWYRQTLGQGPEFLTYFQNEAQLEKSRLLSDRFSAERPKGSFSTLEIQRTEQGDSAMYLCASSPTGTGNEKLFFGSGTQLSVL.

This sequence joins TRBV7-9 and TRBJ1-2; 8 bases agree with TRBD1. Germline CDR1 and CDR2: SEHNR and FQNEAQ (reference sequence). The ends lost 5 bases at V and 8 bases at J; junction bases unmatched: 22. The CDR3 totals 18 residues. The CDR3 sequence is CASSLLIETGAFLRGYTF. CDR3 sequence (DNA): TGTGCCAGCAGCCTACTTATCGAGACAGGGGCCTTTCTAAGGGGCTACACCTTC.

The J gene is TRBJ2-7, the V gene TRBV5-4; a weak D match, TRBD2 (7 bases). The CDR3 sequence is 14 residues long. Germline V gives CDR1 SGHNT, CDR2 YYREEE (reference sequence). V lost 3 bases and J lost 4, with 14 bases in between. This CDR3 is CASSSKRDTYEQYF. The DNA of the CDR3 is TGTGCCAGCAGCTCCAAGCGGGACACTTACGAGCAGTACTTC. The whole variable domain, filled in from reference TRBV5-4 and TRBJ2-7, reads ETGVTQSPTHLIKTRGQQVTLRCSSQSGHNTVSWYQQALGQGPQFIFQYYREEENGRGNFPPRFSGLQFPNYSSELNVNALELDDSALYLCASSSKRDTYEQYFGPGTRLTVT.

V and J are TRBV4-1 and TRBJ1-1; TRBD1 might be the D (6 bases). Per the germline V gene, CDR1 is MGHRA and CDR2 is YSYEKL. CDR3 length equals 14 residues. Trimming shortened V by 5 bases and J by 6 bases, and 16 bases separated the two germline ends. The CDR3: CASSNPGRGPEAFF. CDR3 DNA: TGCGCCAGCAGCAACCCGGGCAGGGGCCCTGAAGCTTTCTTT.

The chain links TRBV3-1 (or the pseudogene TRBV3-2) to TRBJ1-5; D unclear. Per germline, CDR1 LGHDT and CDR2 YNNKEL (reference sequence). The CDR3 has 13 amino acids. V was shortened by 0 bases and J by 7 bases, with 7 bases between the two germline ends. For the CDR3, the DNA is TGTGCCAGCAGCCAAGATATAGGACAGCCCCAGCATTTT. It specifies CASSQDIGQPQHF.

In its sample, this clone was seen once. The V gene is TRBV19, the J gene TRBJ2-1; D is ambiguous. Germline V lookup: CDR1 LNHDA, CDR2 SQIVND (reference sequence). The V end lost 2 bases, the J end lost 4 bases, and 6 bases lay between the germline ends. The length of the CDR3 is 13 residues. The CDR3 spells CASSIILYNEQFF. As DNA, the CDR3 is TGTGCCAGTAGTATAATTTTGTACAATGAGCAGTTCTTC.

The rearrangement uses TRBV30 and TRBJ2-3; unclear D gene. V lost 0 bases to trimming and J lost 0 bases, with 1 base between them. The CDR3 contains 12 residues. Germline V gives CDR1 GTSNPN, CDR2 SVGIG (reference sequence). In nucleotides, the CDR3 is TGTGCCTGGAGTGTCAGCACAGATACGCAGTATTTT. Amino acids: CAWSVSTDTQYF.

The J gene is TRBJ2-7, the V gene TRBV5-1, with 11 bases matching TRBD2. V gave up 0 bases and J gave up 1 base; unmatched junction bases: 9. CDR1 is SGHRS and CDR2 is YFSETQ in the germline V gene. This CDR3 comprises 18 residues. CDR3 nucleotide sequence: TGCGCCAGCAGCTTGGGAGGGACTAGCGGCCTAAAGTCCTACGAGCAGTACTTC. Its protein product is CASSLGGTSGLKSYEQYF.

Details on this clone: A much larger clone lies one base from this, so it may be a read error. This rearrangement joins TRBV10-1 to TRBJ2-2; TRBD1 is a possible D gene (5 bases). Per germline, CDR1 WNHNN and CDR2 SYGVQD (reference sequence). Between the trimmed V and J ends, which lost 3 bases and 3 bases, there was a span of 5 bases. The CDR3 is made up of 13 amino acids. This CDR3 is CASSDRDTGELFF. The CDR3 bases are TGCGCCAGCAGTGACAGGGACACCGGGGAGCTGTTTTTT.

This clone has only one observation. In nucleotides, the CDR3 is TGTGCCAGCAGCCAAGATTCGAGAGGCAGACTTTACGAGCAGTACTTC. This encodes CASSQDSRGRLYEQYF. The chain uses TRBV4-2 and TRBJ2-7; D uncertain. This CDR3 region has 16 residues. V lost 0 bases, J lost 4 bases, and 16 bases lay in between. Looked up from germline, CDR1 is LGHNA and CDR2 is YNFKEQ.

This clone was observed a handful of times. The chain links TRBV3-1 (or the pseudogene TRBV3-2) to TRBJ1-1; D gene unclear. Trimming removed 1 base at V and 3 bases at J, with 9 bases between. The CDR3 sequence is 14 residues long. The germline V gene encodes CDR1 LGHDT and CDR2 YNNKEL (reference sequence). The DNA for the CDR3 is TGTGCCAGCAGCCAAGTCTTCGGGGACACTGAAGCTTTCTTT. Residues: CASSQVFGDTEAFF.

This clone appeared once. The rearrangement links TRBV18 to TRBJ2-1, with TRBD2 identical over 7 bases. Germline V gene data show CDR1 as KGHSH and CDR2 as LQKENI. V gave up 2 bases and J gave up 9 bases; unmatched junction bases: 1. There are 12 residues in the CDR3. CDR3 in amino acids: CASSPGRGEQFF. CDR3 nucleotides: TGTGCCAGCTCACCAGGGAGGGGTGAGCAGTTCTTC. The full variable domain, its missing parts supplied by reference TRBV18 and TRBJ2-1, is NAGVMQNPRHLVRRRGQEARLRCSPMKGHSHVYWYRQLPEEGLKFMVYLQKENIIDESGMPKERFSAEFPKEGPSILRIQQVVRGDSAAYFCASSPGRGEQFFGPGTRLTVL.

This clone was detected only a few times. Different DNA sequences within this sample yield the same CDR3. The V call is TRBV20-1, the J call TRBJ2-1, with D uncertain. This CDR3 contains 11 residues. The germline gives CDR1 DFQATT, CDR2 SNEGSKA (reference sequence). Trimming stripped 3 bases from V and 4 bases from J, with 4 bases between. In DNA, the CDR3 is TGCAGTGCTAGGGGTTACAATGAGCAGTTCTTC. This encodes CSARGYNEQFF.

The gene calls are TRBV19 and TRBJ2-1; D is uncertain. The CDR3 runs 14 residues. V was cut by 4 bases and J by 0 bases, with 7 bases left in between. CDR1 LNHDA and CDR2 SQIVND come from the germline V gene (reference sequence). The CDR3 DNA reads as TGTGCCAGTAGTACAACCCTCTCCTACAATGAGCAGTTCTTC. Protein sequence: CASSTTLSYNEQFF.